A single sample is the source of the 9 T cell receptor beta chains below, sequenced in a study of CD8+ T cells in alopecia areata. Investigators isolated RNA and reverse transcribed it into cDNA to act as the sequencing template. The data were produced by immunoSEQ multiplex PCR, yet TCRdb's version contains in-frame clones alone and is incomplete. The repertoire has 150,000 or so clones, 55% to 65% of them found once; the top ten carry approximately 4.8%. The material sequenced was CD4+ T cells sorted from blood. These receptors all come from a human donor in good health.

The chain recombines TRBV10-3 with TRBJ2-2, with 9 bases that match TRBD2. The V and J ends lost 6 bases and 7 bases, in that order; junction bases with no gene match: 6. The germline gives CDR1 ENHRY, CDR2 SYGVKD. There are 14 residues in the CDR3. CDR3 loop: CAISGTSWGGELFF. CDR3 sequence (DNA): TGTGCCATCAGCGGGACTAGCTGGGGCGGGGAGCTGTTTTTT.

The count of this clone is one. The V and J genes are TRBV2 and TRBJ2-7; perhaps D is TRBD1 or TRBD2 (7 bases each). Trimming pared 6 bases from V and 5 bases from J, leaving 26 bases between. CDR1 is SNHLY and CDR2 is FYNNEI in the germline V gene. The CDR3 is 17 residues long. CDR3 DNA: TGTGCCAGCAGGGACAGGACCCTGTGGGAGGGCCTCGACGAGCAGTACTTC. Protein product: CASRDRTLWEGLDEQYF.

This rearrangement joins TRBV5-1 to TRBJ2-1, with 7 bases that match TRBD2. The CDR3 has 15 residues. J was trimmed by 4 bases and V by 5 bases; bases with no gene match: 9. From germline, CDR1 is SGHRS and CDR2 YFSETQ. In DNA form, the CDR3 reads TGCGCCAGCAGTCCGGGGGGACTGCAATACAATGAGCAGTTCTTC. It encodes CASSPGGLQYNEQFF. Complete variable domain (other parts from reference TRBV5-1 and TRBJ2-1): KAGVTQTPRYLIKTRGQQVTLSCSPISGHRSVSWYQQTPGQGLQFLFEYFSETQRNKGNFPGRFSGRQFSNSRSEMNVSTLELGDSALYLCASSPGGLQYNEQFFGPGTRLTVL.

This clone was seen a few times. The chain combines TRBV15 with TRBJ2-1; 14 bases fit TRBD2. V lost 3 bases to trimming and J lost 12 bases; unmatched junction nucleotides: 7. This CDR3 region has 15 residues. The germline V gene has CDR1 LNHNV and CDR2 YYDKDF (reference sequence). This CDR3 is CATSSPGLAGEGQFF. The CDR3 DNA sequence: TGTGCCACCAGCAGTCCGGGACTAGCGGGAGAAGGGCAGTTCTTC.

The chain joins TRBV5-1 to TRBJ1-1; 8 bases are shared with TRBD1. The CDR3 totals 14 residues. J was trimmed by 4 bases and V by 3 bases; bases with no gene match: 5. The germline V gene has CDR1 SGHRS and CDR2 YFSETQ. The CDR3 here is CASSWQTGGTEAFF. CDR3 coding DNA: TGCGCCAGCAGCTGGCAAACAGGGGGCACTGAAGCTTTCTTT.

This clone was seen a handful of times. V usage is TRBV9 and J usage is TRBJ1-1, with TRBD1 matching 8 bases. The germline V gene has CDR1 SGDLS and CDR2 YYNGEE. This CDR3 comprises 14 residues. V was pared by 0 bases and J by 4 bases, with 2 bases of the junction left unmatched. The CDR3 DNA reads TGTGCCAGCAGCGTAGAAACAGGGGGCACTGAAGCTTTCTTT. Translated: CASSVETGGTEAFF. Full variable domain (outside the CDR3, taken from reference TRBV9 and TRBJ1-1): DSGVTQTPKHLITATGQRVTLRCSPRSGDLSVYWYQQSLDQGLQFLIQYYNGEERAKGNILERFSAQQFPDLHSELNLSSLELGDSALYFCASSVETGGTEAFFGQGTRLTVV.

V and J are TRBV29-1 and TRBJ1-1; D possibly corresponds to TRBD1 (5 bases). The CDR3 totals 13 residues. The V gene lost 3 bases and the J gene lost 1 base, with 9 bases spanning the gap. Germline CDR1 SQVTM, CDR2 ANQGSEA. The CDR3 DNA follows: TGCAGCGTTGATGGGGCGGGGAACACTGAAGCTTTCTTT. Protein sequence: CSVDGAGNTEAFF.

The chain uses TRBV29-1 and TRBJ1-1; no reliable D call. The CDR3 is 13 residues long. V was pared by 5 bases and J by 11 bases, with 21 bases between. CDR1 and CDR2 from the germline V gene are SQVTM and ANQGSEA. The CDR3 DNA is TGCAGCGTTAGTACGGTGTACGACCTAAGGGCTTTCTTT. As protein: CSVSTVYDLRAFF.

The chain couples TRBV29-1 to TRBJ1-2; D is unclear. Germline loops: CDR1 SQVTM, CDR2 ANQGSEA. V was trimmed by 3 bases and J by 1 base, leaving 15 bases between them. The CDR3 loop spans 15 amino acids. This chain's CDR3 is CSVEGGGGFNYGYTF. CDR3 in DNA: TGCAGCGTTGAGGGCGGCGGAGGATTTAACTATGGCTACACCTTC. The whole variable domain, filled in from reference TRBV29-1 and TRBJ1-2, reads SAVISQKPSRDICQRGTSLTIQCQVDSQVTMMFWYRQQPGQSLTLIATANQGSEATYESGFVIDKFPISRPNLTFSTLTVSNMSPEDSSIYLCSVEGGGGFNYGYTFGSGTRLTVV.